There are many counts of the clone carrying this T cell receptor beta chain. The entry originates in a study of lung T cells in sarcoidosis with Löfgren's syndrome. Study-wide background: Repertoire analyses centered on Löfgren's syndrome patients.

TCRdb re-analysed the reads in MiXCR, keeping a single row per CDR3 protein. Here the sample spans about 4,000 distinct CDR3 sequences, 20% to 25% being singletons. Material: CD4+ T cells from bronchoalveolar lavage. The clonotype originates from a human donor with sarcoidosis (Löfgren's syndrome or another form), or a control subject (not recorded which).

The CDR3 spells CASSRERGNTGELFF. The CDR3, as DNA: TGTGCCAGCAGTCGCGAGCGGGGGAACACCGGGGAGCTGTTTTTT. V gene TRBV6-1 combines with J gene TRBJ2-2, with 7 positions matching TRBD2. CDR1 and CDR2 (germline): MNHNS, SASEGT. The CDR3 covers 15 residues. The junction had 4 bases not matched to a gene; V was cut back by 5 bases and J by 1 base.